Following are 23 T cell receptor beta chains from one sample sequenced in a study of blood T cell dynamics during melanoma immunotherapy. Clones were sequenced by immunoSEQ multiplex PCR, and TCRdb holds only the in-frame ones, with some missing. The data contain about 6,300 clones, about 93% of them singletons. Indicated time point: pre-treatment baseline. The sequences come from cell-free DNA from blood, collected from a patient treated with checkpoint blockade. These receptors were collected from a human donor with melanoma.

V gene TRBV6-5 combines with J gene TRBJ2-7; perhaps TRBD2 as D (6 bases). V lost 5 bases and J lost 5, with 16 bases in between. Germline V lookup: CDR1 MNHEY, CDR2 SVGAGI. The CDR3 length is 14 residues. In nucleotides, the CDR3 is TGTGCCAGCAGTCCGTCGTCCGGGAGCCACGAGCAGTACTTC. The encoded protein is CASSPSSGSHEQYF.

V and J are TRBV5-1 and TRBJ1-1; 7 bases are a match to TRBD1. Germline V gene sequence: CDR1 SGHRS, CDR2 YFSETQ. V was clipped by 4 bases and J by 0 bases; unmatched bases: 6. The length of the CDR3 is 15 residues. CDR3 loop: CASSDEDRMNTEAFF. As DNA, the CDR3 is TGCGCCAGCAGCGATGAGGACAGGATGAACACTGAAGCTTTCTTT.

The CDR3 reads CASSRLGLAGYNEQFF. Here the CDR3 DNA reads TGTGCCAGCAGCCGCCTCGGACTAGCGGGGTACAATGAGCAGTTCTTC. The chain links TRBV14 to TRBJ2-1; 12 bases map to TRBD2. V shed 4 bases, J shed 4 bases, and the junction held 5 bases outside the gene matches. Germline assignment: CDR1 SGHDN and CDR2 FVKESK. CDR3 length: 16 amino acids.

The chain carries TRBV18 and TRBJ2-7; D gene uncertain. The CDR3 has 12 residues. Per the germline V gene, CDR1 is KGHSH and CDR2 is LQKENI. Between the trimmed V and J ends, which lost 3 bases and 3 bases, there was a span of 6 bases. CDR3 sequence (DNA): TGTGCCAGCTCACCGAGCCTCTACGAGCAGTACTTC. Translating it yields CASSPSLYEQYF.

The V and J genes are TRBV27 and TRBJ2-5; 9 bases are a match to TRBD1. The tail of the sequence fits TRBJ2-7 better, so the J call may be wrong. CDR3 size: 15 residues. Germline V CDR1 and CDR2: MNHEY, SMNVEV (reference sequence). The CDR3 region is CASSRGTGRSYEQYF. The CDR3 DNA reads TGTGCCAGCAGTCGTGGGACAGGGCGTTCCTACGAGCAGTACTTC.

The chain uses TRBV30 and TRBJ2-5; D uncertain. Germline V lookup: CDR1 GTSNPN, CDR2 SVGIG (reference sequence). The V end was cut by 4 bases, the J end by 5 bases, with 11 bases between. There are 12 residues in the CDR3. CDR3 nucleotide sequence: TGTGCCTGGACTAAATTATATGAGACCCAGTACTTC. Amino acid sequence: CAWTKLYETQYF.

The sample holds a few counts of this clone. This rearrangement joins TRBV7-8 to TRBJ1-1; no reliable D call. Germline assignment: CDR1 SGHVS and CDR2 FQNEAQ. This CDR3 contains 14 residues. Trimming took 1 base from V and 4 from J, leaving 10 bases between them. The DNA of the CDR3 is TGTGCCAGCAGCTTAGTACAGTACGCCACTGAAGCTTTCTTT. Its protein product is CASSLVQYATEAFF.

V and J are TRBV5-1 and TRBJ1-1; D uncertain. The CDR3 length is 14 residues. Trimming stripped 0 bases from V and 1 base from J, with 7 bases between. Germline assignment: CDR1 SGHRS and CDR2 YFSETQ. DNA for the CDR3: TGCGCCAGCAGCTTGGTTAGCGGGAACACTGAAGCTTTCTTT. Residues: CASSLVSGNTEAFF.

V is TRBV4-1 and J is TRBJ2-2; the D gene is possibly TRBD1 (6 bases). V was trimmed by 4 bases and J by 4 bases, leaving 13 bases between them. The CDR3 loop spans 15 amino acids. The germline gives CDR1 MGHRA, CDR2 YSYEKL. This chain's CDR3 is CASSRQQGITGELFF. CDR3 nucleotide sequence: TGCGCCAGCAGCCGGCAACAGGGTATCACCGGGGAGCTGTTTTTT.

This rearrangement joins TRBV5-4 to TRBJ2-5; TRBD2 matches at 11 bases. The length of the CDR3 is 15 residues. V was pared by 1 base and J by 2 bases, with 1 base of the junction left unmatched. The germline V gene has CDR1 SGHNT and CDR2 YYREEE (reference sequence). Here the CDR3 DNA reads TGTGCCAGCAGCTTGCTAGCGGGGGGACAAGAGACCCAGTACTTC. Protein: CASSLLAGGQETQYF.

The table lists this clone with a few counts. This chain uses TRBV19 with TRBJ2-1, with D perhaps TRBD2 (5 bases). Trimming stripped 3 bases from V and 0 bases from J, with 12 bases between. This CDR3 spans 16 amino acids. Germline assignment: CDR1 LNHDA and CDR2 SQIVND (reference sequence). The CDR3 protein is CASSILTAGSYNEQFF. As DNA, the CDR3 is TGTGCCAGTAGTATTTTGACCGCGGGCTCCTACAATGAGCAGTTCTTC.

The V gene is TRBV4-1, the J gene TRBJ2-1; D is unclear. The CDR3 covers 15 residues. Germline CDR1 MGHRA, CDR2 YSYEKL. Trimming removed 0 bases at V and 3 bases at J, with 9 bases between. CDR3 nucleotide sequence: TGCGCCAGCAGCCAAGAAGTAGGCATCTACAATGAGCAGTTCTTC. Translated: CASSQEVGIYNEQFF.

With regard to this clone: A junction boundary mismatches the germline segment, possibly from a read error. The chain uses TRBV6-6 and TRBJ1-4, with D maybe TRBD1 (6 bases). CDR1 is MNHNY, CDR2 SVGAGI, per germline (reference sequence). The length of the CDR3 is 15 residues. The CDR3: CASSPGFQGNGKLFF. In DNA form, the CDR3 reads TGTGCCAGCAGTCCCGGATTTCAGGGGAATGGAAAACTGTTTTTT.

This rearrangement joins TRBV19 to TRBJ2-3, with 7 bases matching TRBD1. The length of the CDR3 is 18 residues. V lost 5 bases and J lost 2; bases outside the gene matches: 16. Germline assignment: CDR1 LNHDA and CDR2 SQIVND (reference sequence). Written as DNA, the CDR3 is TGTGCCAGTAGTCTAATACCAGGCCGGGACAGACCCACAGATACGCAGTATTTT. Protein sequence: CASSLIPGRDRPTDTQYF.

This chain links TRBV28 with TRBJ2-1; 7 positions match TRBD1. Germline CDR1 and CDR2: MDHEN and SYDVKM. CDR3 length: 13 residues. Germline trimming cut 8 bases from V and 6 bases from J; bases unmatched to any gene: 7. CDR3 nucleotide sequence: TGTGCCAGCTTCCGGCCAGGGGGCAATGAGCAGTTCTTC. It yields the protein CASFRPGGNEQFF.

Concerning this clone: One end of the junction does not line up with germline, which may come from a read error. The CDR3 loop is CASSLASAGGNGQFF. The CDR3 DNA reads as TGTGCCAGCAGCTTAGCGTCGGCAGGGGGCAATGGGCAGTTCTTC. This chain connects TRBV7-2 to TRBJ2-1, with TRBD1 matching 8 bases. The CDR3 length is 15 residues. The germline gives CDR1 SGHTA, CDR2 FQGNSA.

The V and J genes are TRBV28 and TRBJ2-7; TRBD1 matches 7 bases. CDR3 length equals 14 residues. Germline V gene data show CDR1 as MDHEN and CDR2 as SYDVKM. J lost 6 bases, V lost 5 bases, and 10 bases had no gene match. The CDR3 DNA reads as TGTGCCAGCAGTCCACCGGGACAGAATTTCGAGCAGTACTTC. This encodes CASSPPGQNFEQYF.

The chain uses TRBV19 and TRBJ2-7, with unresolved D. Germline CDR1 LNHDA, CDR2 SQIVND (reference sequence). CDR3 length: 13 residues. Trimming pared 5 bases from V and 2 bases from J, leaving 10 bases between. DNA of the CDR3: TGTGCCAGTAGTCCCTTTGGGGCCTACGAGCAGTACTTC. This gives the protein CASSPFGAYEQYF.

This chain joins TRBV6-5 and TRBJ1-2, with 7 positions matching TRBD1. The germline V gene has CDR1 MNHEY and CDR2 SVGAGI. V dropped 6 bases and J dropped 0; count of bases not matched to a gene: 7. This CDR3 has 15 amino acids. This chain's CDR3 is CASSLTDRANYGYTF. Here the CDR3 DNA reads TGTGCCAGCAGCCTAACTGACAGGGCTAACTATGGCTACACCTTC.

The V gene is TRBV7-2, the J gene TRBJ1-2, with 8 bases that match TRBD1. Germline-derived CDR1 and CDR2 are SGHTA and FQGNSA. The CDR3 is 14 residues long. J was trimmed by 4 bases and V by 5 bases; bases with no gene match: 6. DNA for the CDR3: TGTGCCAGCAGCCCCAGGGGGCTTGGCTATGGCTACACCTTC. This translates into CASSPRGLGYGYTF.

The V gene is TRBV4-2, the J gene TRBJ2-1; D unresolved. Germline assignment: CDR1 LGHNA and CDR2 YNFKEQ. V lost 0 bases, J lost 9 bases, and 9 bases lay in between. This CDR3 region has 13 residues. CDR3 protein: CASSQDEVAEQFF. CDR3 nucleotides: TGTGCCAGCAGCCAAGATGAAGTTGCTGAGCAGTTCTTC.

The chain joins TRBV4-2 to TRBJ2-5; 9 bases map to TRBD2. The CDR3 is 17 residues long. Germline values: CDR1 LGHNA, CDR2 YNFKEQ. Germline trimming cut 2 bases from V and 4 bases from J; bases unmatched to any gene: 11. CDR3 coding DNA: TGTGCCAGCAGCCAACAATCGGCTCTAGCGGGATCAGAGACCCAGTACTTC. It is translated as CASSQQSALAGSETQYF.

CDR3 residues: CASSSSGSPLHF. CDR3 coding DNA: TGTGCCAGCAGCTCCTCGGGGTCACCCCTCCACTTT. The rearrangement joins TRBV7-9 to TRBJ1-6, with unresolved D. This CDR3 has 12 residues. Germline V gene lookup returns CDR1 SEHNR and CDR2 FQNEAQ (reference sequence). The V end was cut by 4 bases, the J end by 10 bases, with 8 bases between.